Each of the 2 T cell receptor beta chains below was sequenced from the same sample in a study of cytomegalovirus exposure and HLA in healthy donors. Primers: 60 Vbeta forward and 13 Jbeta reverse. Clones were read by immunoSEQ multiplex PCR, and TCRdb kept only the in-frame ones, dropping some. The table includes 100,000 to 150,000 clones, 70% to 85% detected once. Sequencing was carried out using PBMCs. Source of these receptors: a woman in her forties or fifties in good health and CMV-seropositive.

This clone was seen once. The CDR3 protein is CATSKSRGGTNEKLFF. In DNA form, the CDR3 reads TGTGCCACCAGCAAATCTAGGGGTGGCACTAATGAAAAACTGTTTTTT. V usage is TRBV15 and J usage is TRBJ1-4; a possible D gene is TRBD1 (5 bases). V gave up 4 bases and J gave up 2 bases, with 14 bases separating them. Germline assignment: CDR1 LNHNV and CDR2 YYDKDF (reference sequence). This CDR3 is built from 16 residues.

The J gene is TRBJ1-2, the V gene TRBV28, with D unresolved. Trimming cost V 2 bases and J 5 bases, with 15 bases left between them. CDR1 is MDHEN, CDR2 SYDVKM, per germline. The CDR3 has 15 amino acids. The CDR3 coding sequence is TGTGCCAGCAGTTTAGATACCGGGAGGCGATATGGCTACACCTTC. This codes for CASSLDTGRRYGYTF.